The clone carrying this T cell receptor (beta chain) was seen only once. What it binds is not known. The data were obtained in a study of CD8 T cells in ankylosing spondylitis. Notes on the study in general: Among TCR beta sequences, a motif of eight highly homologous variants appeared characteristic of ankylosing spondylitis blood.

TCRdb reprocessed the 5' RACE reads with MiXCR, giving one entry per CDR3 protein. The sample lists roughly 700,000 distinct CDR3 sequences, around 19% seen once, with over 15% in the top ten. What was sequenced was blood, either unsorted or a sorted T cell fraction (not recorded which). The receptor comes from a male donor with ankylosing spondylitis.

The CDR3 is CASSWGTPNTGELFF. The DNA of the CDR3 is TGTGCCAGCAGTTGGGGGACACCGAACACCGGGGAGCTGTTTTTT. V and J are TRBV12-3 or TRBV12-4 and TRBJ2-2; D is possibly TRBD1 (6 bases). Trimming stripped 4 bases from V and 0 bases from J, with 9 bases between. The CDR3 totals 15 residues.